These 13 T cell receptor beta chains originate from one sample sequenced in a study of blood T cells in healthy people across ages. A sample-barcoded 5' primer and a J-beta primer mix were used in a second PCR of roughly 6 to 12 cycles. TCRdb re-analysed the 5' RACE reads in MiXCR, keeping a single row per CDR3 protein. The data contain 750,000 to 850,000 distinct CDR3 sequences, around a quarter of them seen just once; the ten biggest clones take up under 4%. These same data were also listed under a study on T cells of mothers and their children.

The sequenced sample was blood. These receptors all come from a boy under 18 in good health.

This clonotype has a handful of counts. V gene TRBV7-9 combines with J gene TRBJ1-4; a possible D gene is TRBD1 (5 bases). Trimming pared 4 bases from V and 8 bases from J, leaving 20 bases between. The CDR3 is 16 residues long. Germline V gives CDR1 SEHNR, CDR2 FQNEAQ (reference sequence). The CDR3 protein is CASSSPPREGTEKLFF. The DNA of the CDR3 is TGTGCCAGCAGCTCTCCCCCCCGAGAAGGGACGGAAAAACTGTTTTTT.

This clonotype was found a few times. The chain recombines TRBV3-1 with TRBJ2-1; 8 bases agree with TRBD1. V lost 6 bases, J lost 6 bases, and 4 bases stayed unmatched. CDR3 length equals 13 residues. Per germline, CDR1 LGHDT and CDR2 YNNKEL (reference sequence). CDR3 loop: CASRNGQGNEQFF. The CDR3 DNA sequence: TGTGCCAGCAGAAATGGACAGGGCAATGAGCAGTTCTTC.

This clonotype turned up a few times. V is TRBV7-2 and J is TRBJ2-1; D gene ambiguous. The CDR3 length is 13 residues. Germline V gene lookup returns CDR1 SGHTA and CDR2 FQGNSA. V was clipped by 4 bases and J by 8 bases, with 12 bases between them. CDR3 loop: CASSYSIRDEQFF. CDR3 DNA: TGTGCCAGCAGCTACTCTATCCGGGATGAGCAGTTCTTC.

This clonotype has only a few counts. CDR3 sequence: CASSVDHRDRAEKLFF. The CDR3 DNA reads as TGTGCCAGCAGCGTCGACCACCGGGACAGGGCTGAAAAACTGTTTTTT. The V and J genes are TRBV7-9 and TRBJ1-4; TRBD1 matches 9 bases. Trimming cost V 5 bases and J 7 bases; bases outside gene matches: 11. The CDR3 length is 16 residues. In germline, CDR1 is SEHNR, CDR2 FQNEAQ (reference sequence).

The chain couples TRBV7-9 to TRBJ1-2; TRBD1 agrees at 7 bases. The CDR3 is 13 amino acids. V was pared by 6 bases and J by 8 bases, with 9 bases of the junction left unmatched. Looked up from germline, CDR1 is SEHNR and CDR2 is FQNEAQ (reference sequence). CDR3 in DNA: TGTGCCAGCAGTACAGGGGTTGGTTGGGGCTACACCTTC. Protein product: CASSTGVGWGYTF.

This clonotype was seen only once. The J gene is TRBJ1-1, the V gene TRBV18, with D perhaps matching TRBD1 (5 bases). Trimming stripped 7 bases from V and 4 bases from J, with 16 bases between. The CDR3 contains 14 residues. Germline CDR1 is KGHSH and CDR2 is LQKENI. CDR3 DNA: TGTGCCAGCTACCTAGACCCCAGGGCCACTGAAGCTTTCTTT. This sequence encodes CASYLDPRATEAFF.

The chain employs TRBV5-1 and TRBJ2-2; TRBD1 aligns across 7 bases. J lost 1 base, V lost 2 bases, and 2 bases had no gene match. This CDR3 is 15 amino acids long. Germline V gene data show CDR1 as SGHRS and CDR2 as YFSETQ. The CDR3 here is CASSLRDRNTGELFF. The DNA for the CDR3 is TGCGCCAGCAGCTTAAGGGACAGGAACACCGGGGAGCTGTTTTTT.

The CDR3 nucleotides read TGTGCCAGCAGTTTGGGGGCCCCGAGGCACGAGCAGTACTTC. This encodes CASSLGAPRHEQYF. This chain connects TRBV28 to TRBJ2-7, with D possibly TRBD1 on 6 matching bases. Germline V lookup: CDR1 MDHEN, CDR2 SYDVKM. V shed 3 bases and J shed 5 bases, with 14 bases lying between them. The CDR3 length is 14 residues.

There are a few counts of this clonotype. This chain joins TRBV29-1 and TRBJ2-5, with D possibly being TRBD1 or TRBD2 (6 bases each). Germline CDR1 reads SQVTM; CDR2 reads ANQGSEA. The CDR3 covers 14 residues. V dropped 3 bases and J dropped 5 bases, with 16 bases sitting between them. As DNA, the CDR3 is TGCAGCGTTGAGGGGGGCCTGGGACCGGAGACCCAGTACTTC. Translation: CSVEGGLGPETQYF. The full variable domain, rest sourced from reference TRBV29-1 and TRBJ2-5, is SAVISQKPSRDICQRGTSLTIQCQVDSQVTMMFWYRQQPGQSLTLIATANQGSEATYESGFVIDKFPISRPNLTFSTLTVSNMSPEDSSIYLCSVEGGLGPETQYFGPGTRLLVL.

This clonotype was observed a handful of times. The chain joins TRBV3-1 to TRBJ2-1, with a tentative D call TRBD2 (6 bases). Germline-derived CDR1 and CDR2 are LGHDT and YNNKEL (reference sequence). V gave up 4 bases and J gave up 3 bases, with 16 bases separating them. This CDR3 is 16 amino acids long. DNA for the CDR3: TGTGCCAGCAGCCCGCAGACCAGCGGGCTCTACAATGAGCAGTTCTTC. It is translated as CASSPQTSGLYNEQFF.

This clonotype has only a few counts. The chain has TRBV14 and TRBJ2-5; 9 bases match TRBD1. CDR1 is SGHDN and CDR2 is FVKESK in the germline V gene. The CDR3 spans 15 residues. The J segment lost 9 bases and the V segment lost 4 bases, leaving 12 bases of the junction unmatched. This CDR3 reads CASSPGTGFGWAQYF. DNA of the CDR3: TGTGCCAGCAGCCCCGGGACAGGGTTTGGATGGGCCCAGTACTTC.

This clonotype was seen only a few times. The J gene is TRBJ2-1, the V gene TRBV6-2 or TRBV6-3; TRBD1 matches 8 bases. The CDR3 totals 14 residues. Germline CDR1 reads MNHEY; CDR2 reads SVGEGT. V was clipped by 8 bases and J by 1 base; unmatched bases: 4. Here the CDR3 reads CASLGQGSYNEQFF. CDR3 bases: TGTGCCAGCCTTGGACAGGGTTCCTACAATGAGCAGTTCTTC.

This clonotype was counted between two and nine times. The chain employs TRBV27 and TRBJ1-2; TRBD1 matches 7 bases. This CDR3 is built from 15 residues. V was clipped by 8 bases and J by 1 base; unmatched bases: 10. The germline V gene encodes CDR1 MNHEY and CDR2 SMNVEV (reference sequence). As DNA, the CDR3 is TGTGCCAGCCAAAGGGACAGCTCGGGTAACTATGGCTACACCTTC. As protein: CASQRDSSGNYGYTF.